Following are 19 T cell receptor beta chains from one sample sequenced in a study. TCRdb used MiXCR to reprocess the 5' RACE reads, holding one entry per CDR3 protein. The profile shows 35,000 to 55,000 distinct CDR3 sequences, 20% to 25% of them singletons. Treg sorting used a CD4+CD25+CD127-/low gate. The sequencing sample was made of Tregs sorted from a lymph node. The source is a female donor with breast cancer.

The chain combines TRBV27 with TRBJ2-5; D is uncertain. Trimming cost V 1 base and J 6 bases, with 12 bases left between them. CDR1 is MNHEY, CDR2 SMNVEV, per germline (reference sequence). The CDR3 has 14 amino acids. CDR3 amino acids: CASSLYPGGKTQYF. CDR3 DNA: TGTGCCAGCAGTTTATATCCGGGTGGGAAGACCCAGTACTTC.

The chain employs TRBV7-3 and TRBJ2-1, with 7 bases aligning to TRBD2. The V segment lost 4 bases and the J segment 4 bases; nucleotides outside the gene matches: 7. Germline values: CDR1 SGHTA, CDR2 FQGTGA. The CDR3 is 15 amino acids. CDR3 coding DNA: TGTGCCAGCAGCTCCGGGACTACCAGATACAATGAGCAGTTCTTC. Its translation is CASSSGTTRYNEQFF.

The table lists this clonotype with many counts. CDR3 region: CASSPEGRRESYEQYF. The CDR3, as DNA: TGTGCCAGCAGCCCAGAGGGACGGCGGGAGTCCTACGAGCAGTACTTC. This chain connects TRBV7-8 to TRBJ2-7, with TRBD2 matching over 7 bases. Germline V gives CDR1 SGHVS, CDR2 FQNEAQ. V dropped 5 bases and J dropped 1; count of bases not matched to a gene: 11. CDR3 length: 16 residues.

Ten or more counts support this clonotype. The chain recombines TRBV6-5 with TRBJ1-1, with a possible D match to TRBD1 (6 bases). There are 14 residues in the CDR3. Germline V gene lookup returns CDR1 MNHEY and CDR2 SVGAGI. Trimming cost V 6 bases and J 4 bases, with 15 bases left between them. The CDR3 nucleotides read TGTGCCAGCAGACTAGGGGGGGATCGCACTGAAGCTTTCTTT. This encodes CASRLGGDRTEAFF.

Within the sample, this clonotype is medium-sized. The chain carries TRBV20-1 and TRBJ1-5; D may be TRBD1 (6 bases). CDR1 and CDR2 (germline): DFQATT, SNEGSKA (reference sequence). Trimming left V 3 bases short and J 2 bases short, with 8 bases between. The length of the CDR3 is 13 residues. This CDR3 is CSASAGGNQPQHF. CDR3 DNA sequence: TGCAGTGCTAGCGCAGGGGGCAATCAGCCCCAGCATTTT.

The sample holds many counts of this clonotype. The chain combines TRBV4-2 with TRBJ1-5; TRBD1 matches at 10 bases. V trimming: 1 base; J trimming: 3 bases; junction bases outside the gene matches: 6. The germline gives CDR1 LGHNA, CDR2 YNFKEQ. The CDR3 covers 17 residues. In DNA, the CDR3 is TGTGCCAGCAGCCAAGTAACCGGGACAGGGGCCAATCAGCCCCAGCATTTT. Amino acid sequence: CASSQVTGTGANQPQHF.

The J gene is TRBJ2-3, the V gene TRBV7-6, with D possibly matching TRBD1 (6 bases). V was cut by 5 bases and J by 3 bases, with 9 bases left in between. The CDR3 runs 13 residues. The germline V gene encodes CDR1 SGHVS and CDR2 FNYEAQ. CDR3 region: CASSNRETDTQYF. The CDR3 bases are TGTGCCAGCAGCAACAGGGAAACAGATACGCAGTATTTT.

There are many counts of this clonotype. The rearrangement uses TRBV4-2 and TRBJ1-1; D unresolved. The CDR3 consists of 14 residues. V was clipped by 3 bases and J by 0 bases, with 8 bases between them. Germline CDR1 LGHNA, CDR2 YNFKEQ. Written as DNA, the CDR3 is TGTGCCAGCAGCCAGGACCGTATGAACACTGAAGCTTTCTTT. Protein product: CASSQDRMNTEAFF.

As for this clonotype: It may be a read error: a sequence one base away is much more abundant. The chain couples TRBV20-1 to TRBJ2-7; a possible D gene is TRBD2 (6 bases). V was trimmed by 6 bases and J by 3 bases, leaving 21 bases between them. Germline lookup yields CDR1 DFQATT and CDR2 SNEGSKA (reference sequence). The CDR3 loop spans 15 amino acids. The CDR3 region has the DNA TGCAGTGCCCCCAGTCAGGCGGGAAACTTCTACGAGCAGTACTTC. Translated, it gives CSAPSQAGNFYEQYF.

This clonotype was observed many times. CDR3 nucleotide sequence: TGCGCCAGCAGCTTGCGGGGACCCTACACCGGGGAGCTGTTTTTT. This gives the protein CASSLRGPYTGELFF. The chain links TRBV5-1 to TRBJ2-2, with D perhaps given as TRBD1 or TRBD2 (5 bases each). CDR1 and CDR2 (germline): SGHRS, YFSETQ. V lost 1 base to trimming and J lost 3 bases, with 10 bases between them. The length of the CDR3 is 15 residues. Complete variable domain (other parts from reference TRBV5-1 and TRBJ2-2): KAGVTQTPRYLIKTRGQQVTLSCSPISGHRSVSWYQQTPGQGLQFLFEYFSETQRNKGNFPGRFSGRQFSNSRSEMNVSTLELGDSALYLCASSLRGPYTGELFFGEGSRLTVL.

V and J are TRBV12-3 or TRBV12-4 and TRBJ2-5; 7 positions agree with TRBD1. J was trimmed by 7 bases and V by 6 bases; bases with no gene match: 11. This CDR3 comprises 14 residues. CDR3 amino acids: CASSQVTGEGTQYF. The CDR3 coding sequence is TGTGCCAGCAGCCAAGTTACAGGGGAAGGGACCCAGTACTTC.

The V gene is TRBV5-1, the J gene TRBJ2-7, with D perhaps being TRBD1 or TRBD2 (6 bases each). Germline CDR1 and CDR2: SGHRS and YFSETQ. The CDR3 sequence is 14 residues long. Between the trimmed V and J ends, which lost 0 bases and 3 bases, there was a span of 10 bases. The DNA for the CDR3 is TGCGCCAGCAGCTTGGTGGGGGGCCACTACGAGCAGTACTTC. Translated, it gives CASSLVGGHYEQYF.

This clonotype was seen ten or more times. The genes are TRBV2 and TRBJ1-2, with D possibly TRBD1 on 5 matching bases. Trimming shortened V by 8 bases and J by 2 bases, and 15 bases separated the two germline ends. Germline V CDR1 and CDR2: SNHLY, FYNNEI. The CDR3 has 14 residues. The DNA of the CDR3 is TGTGCCAGCTATACCGGGACCGGGAACTATGGCTACACCTTC. This sequence encodes CASYTGTGNYGYTF.

The sample holds many counts of this clonotype. The chain combines TRBV9 with TRBJ1-1; D gene ambiguous. This CDR3 is 14 amino acids long. The V and J ends lost 4 bases and 7 bases respectively, with 17 bases between them. Germline V lookup: CDR1 SGDLS, CDR2 YYNGEE. This CDR3 is CASSPIHLADEAFF. CDR3 bases: TGTGCCAGCAGCCCCATACACCTGGCAGATGAAGCTTTCTTT.

This clonotype was observed at least ten times. The chain employs TRBV11-2 and TRBJ2-7; D possibly matches TRBD1 or TRBD2 (5 bases each). Trimming removed 0 bases at V and 3 bases at J, with 12 bases between. CDR3 length equals 15 residues. The germline V gene encodes CDR1 SGHAT and CDR2 FQNNGV. CDR3 DNA sequence: TGTGCCAGCAGCTTAGATGGGACCCCCGTCTACGAGCAGTACTTC. This sequence encodes CASSLDGTPVYEQYF.

Ten or more counts support this clonotype. V is TRBV6-5 and J is TRBJ2-7; D is perhaps TRBD1 (6 bases). CDR1 MNHEY and CDR2 SVGAGI come from the germline V gene. This CDR3 is 13 amino acids long. V was cut by 4 bases and J by 1 base, with 8 bases left in between. The CDR3 reads CASSSDRSYEQYF. Here the CDR3 DNA reads TGTGCCAGCAGTTCCGACAGGTCCTACGAGCAGTACTTC.

This clonotype was seen a handful of times. J is TRBJ2-2 and V is TRBV5-6; 10 nucleotides align to TRBD2. Germline values: CDR1 SGHDT, CDR2 YYEEEE. This CDR3 comprises 17 residues. After removal of 2 bases from V and 1 base from J, the junction contained 5 bases not matched to a gene. CDR3 sequence reads: CASSFHRLAGNTGELFF. CDR3 bases: TGTGCCAGCAGCTTTCATAGACTAGCGGGGAACACCGGGGAGCTGTTTTTT.

This clonotype was counted many times. This sequence joins TRBV4-2 and TRBJ2-5; no definite D call. Germline values: CDR1 LGHNA, CDR2 YNFKEQ. This CDR3 spans 11 amino acids. Trimming removed 2 bases from V and 5 bases from J, with 3 bases in between. The CDR3 coding sequence is TGTGCCAGCAGCCAACGGGAGACCCAGTACTTC. Its protein product is CASSQRETQYF.

Regarding this clonotype: A much larger clone lies one base from this, so it may be a read error. This chain links TRBV5-1 with TRBJ2-3, with TRBD2 as a possible D gene (6 bases). The CDR3 runs to 14 residues. Trimming stripped 0 bases from V and 2 bases from J, with 7 bases between. Germline CDR1 and CDR2: SGHRS and YFSETQ. The CDR3, as DNA: TGCGCCAGCAGCTTGGAGCGGGCCACAGATACGCAGTATTTT. It is translated as CASSLERATDTQYF.